The rows below give T cell receptor beta chains drawn from one sample of a study of cytomegalovirus exposure and HLA in healthy donors. Produced via immunoSEQ multiplex PCR; TCRdb's table is partial and in-frame only. This table has roughly 120,000 clones, 80% appearing once. The sequenced sample consisted of PBMCs. The receptors here all came from a woman aged 60-75 years in good health and CMV-seropositive. Both conserved end residues are part of each CDR3. Each record gives: V gene, D gene, clone size, J gene, CDR3 protein, CDR3 DNA. The D gene is left open where the match is weak. Size tells how often a clone was seen (once, few, many) or the class of an expanded clone, and some rows leave it out.

v_call: TRBV7-9
d_call: -
clone_size: -
j_call: TRBJ2-7
cdr3_aa: CASSLTYRTYEQYF
cdr3_nt: TGTGCCAGCAGCTTAACATACAGAACCTACGAGCAGTACTTC

v_call: TRBV9
d_call: TRBD1
clone_size: -
j_call: TRBJ2-7
cdr3_aa: CASSATGQEKQYF
cdr3_nt: TGTGCCAGCAGCGCGACAGGGCAGGAGAAGCAGTACTTC

v_call: TRBV11-1
d_call: -
clone_size: -
j_call: TRBJ1-1
cdr3_aa: CASSLRYSKNTEAFF
cdr3_nt: TGTGCCAGCAGCTTACGGTACAGCAAGAACACTGAAGCTTTCTTT

v_call: TRBV4-2
d_call: -
clone_size: -
j_call: TRBJ1-1
cdr3_aa: CASSQAPGNTEAFF
cdr3_nt: TGTGCCAGCAGCCAAGCGCCAGGGAACACTGAAGCTTTCTTT

v_call: TRBV2
d_call: -
clone_size: -
j_call: TRBJ1-2
cdr3_aa: CASSGAGKYGYTF
cdr3_nt: TGTGCCAGCAGTGGGGCAGGGAAGTATGGCTACACCTTC

v_call: TRBV5-4
d_call: TRBD2
clone_size: -
j_call: TRBJ2-1
cdr3_aa: CASSLGSGNSYNEQFF
cdr3_nt: TGTGCCAGCAGCTTGGGGAGCGGGAACTCCTACAATGAGCAGTTCTTC

v_call: TRBV5-1
d_call: -
clone_size: once
j_call: TRBJ1-2
cdr3_aa: CAGSLAAGALTDDYGYTF
cdr3_nt: TGCGCCGGCAGCTTGGCCGCGGGGGCGCTCACTGATGACTATGGCTACACCTTC

v_call: TRBV7-6
d_call: -
clone_size: -
j_call: TRBJ2-1
cdr3_aa: CASGAVIWNEQFF
cdr3_nt: TGTGCCAGCGGGGCGGTAATCTGGAATGAGCAGTTCTTC

v_call: TRBV7-3
d_call: TRBD1
clone_size: -
j_call: TRBJ2-1
cdr3_aa: CASSSSGTGPYNEQFF
cdr3_nt: TGTGCCAGCAGCTCCTCCGGGACAGGGCCCTACAATGAGCAGTTCTTC

v_call: TRBV10-3
d_call: -
clone_size: -
j_call: TRBJ2-1
cdr3_aa: CATGDLDMDNYNEQFF
cdr3_nt: TGTGCCACCGGAGACCTAGACATGGACAACTACAATGAGCAGTTCTTC

v_call: TRBV7-8
d_call: TRBD2
clone_size: -
j_call: TRBJ2-1
cdr3_aa: CASSPLKLWPSGRVGQFF
cdr3_nt: TGTGCCAGCAGCCCACTAAAATTATGGCCTAGCGGGAGAGTTGGGCAGTTCTTC

v_call: TRBV5-1
d_call: TRBD1
clone_size: once
j_call: TRBJ2-2
cdr3_aa: CASSYQTGGKSGELFF
cdr3_nt: TGCGCCAGCAGTTATCAGACAGGGGGCAAATCCGGGGAGCTGTTTTTT

v_call: TRBV5-6
d_call: -
clone_size: -
j_call: TRBJ1-4
cdr3_aa: CASSDAASDEKLFF
cdr3_nt: TGTGCCAGCAGCGACGCGGCTAGTGATGAAAAACTGTTTTTT

v_call: TRBV5-1
d_call: -
clone_size: -
j_call: TRBJ1-3
cdr3_aa: CASRDRTGNTIYF
cdr3_nt: TGCGCCAGCAGGGACAGAACTGGAAACACCATATATTTT

v_call: TRBV7-7
d_call: TRBD2
clone_size: few
j_call: TRBJ2-7
cdr3_aa: CASSLAPSGVTEQYF
cdr3_nt: TGTGCTAGCAGCTTAGCCCCTAGCGGGGTAACCGAGCAGTACTTC

v_call: TRBV6-6
d_call: -
clone_size: -
j_call: TRBJ2-2
cdr3_aa: CASSLQGPATGELFF
cdr3_nt: TGTGCCAGCAGTTTACAGGGCCCTGCAACCGGGGAGCTGTTTTTT

v_call: TRBV11-3
d_call: TRBD1
clone_size: -
j_call: TRBJ1-1
cdr3_aa: CASSLEAGGVFF
cdr3_nt: TGTGCCAGCAGCTTAGAGGCAGGGGGAGTTTTCTTT

v_call: TRBV10-1
d_call: TRBD1
clone_size: -
j_call: TRBJ1-1
cdr3_aa: CASSPGTGQRAFF
cdr3_nt: TGCGCCAGCAGTCCCGGGACAGGGCAGCGGGCTTTCTTT

v_call: TRBV27
d_call: -
clone_size: -
j_call: TRBJ2-1
cdr3_aa: CASRLRTRGYNEQFF
cdr3_nt: TGTGCCAGCAGGCTTCGCACTAGGGGGTATAATGAGCAGTTCTTC

v_call: TRBV2
d_call: TRBD2
clone_size: -
j_call: TRBJ2-3
cdr3_aa: CASSRTSGSFSTDTQYF
cdr3_nt: TGTGCCAGCAGCCGGACTAGCGGGAGTTTTAGTACAGATACGCAGTATTTT

v_call: TRBV13
d_call: TRBD1
clone_size: -
j_call: TRBJ1-2
cdr3_aa: CASSPGQGKIDGYTF
cdr3_nt: TGTGCCAGCAGCCCAGGACAGGGGAAAATAGATGGCTACACCTTC

v_call: TRBV6-5
d_call: -
clone_size: -
j_call: TRBJ2-4
cdr3_aa: CASSYLAKNIQYF
cdr3_nt: TGTGCCAGCAGTTATCTAGCCAAAAACATTCAGTACTTC

v_call: TRBV6-6
d_call: -
clone_size: -
j_call: TRBJ2-1
cdr3_aa: CASSYSRNEQFF
cdr3_nt: TGTGCCAGCAGTTACTCGAGGAATGAGCAGTTCTTC

v_call: TRBV9
d_call: TRBD1
clone_size: -
j_call: TRBJ2-5
cdr3_aa: CASSPNSGGTQYF
cdr3_nt: TGTGCCAGCAGCCCGAACTCAGGGGGGACCCAGTACTTC

v_call: TRBV6-5
d_call: TRBD2
clone_size: -
j_call: TRBJ2-7
cdr3_aa: CASSRTSGRPYEQYF
cdr3_nt: TGTGCCAGCAGTCGGACTAGCGGGAGACCCTACGAGCAGTACTTC

v_call: TRBV7-6
d_call: -
clone_size: -
j_call: TRBJ1-5
cdr3_aa: CASSPQGIQPQHF
cdr3_nt: TGTGCCAGCAGCCCACAGGGCATACAGCCCCAGCATTTT

v_call: TRBV29-1
d_call: TRBD1
clone_size: -
j_call: TRBJ1-1
cdr3_aa: CSVSRPTGGSFGAFF
cdr3_nt: TGCAGCGTTTCCCGTCCGACAGGGGGCTCTTTTGGGGCTTTCTTT

v_call: TRBV28
d_call: TRBD2
clone_size: -
j_call: TRBJ2-1
cdr3_aa: CASSPSGRELGGAEQFF
cdr3_nt: TGTGCCAGCAGTCCGAGCGGGAGGGAGTTGGGGGGGGCTGAGCAGTTCTTC

v_call: TRBV5-5
d_call: -
clone_size: -
j_call: TRBJ1-5
cdr3_aa: CASSLVGGDQPQHF
cdr3_nt: TGTGCCAGCAGCTTGGTAGGGGGAGATCAGCCCCAGCATTTT

v_call: TRBV28
d_call: TRBD1
clone_size: -
j_call: TRBJ1-5
cdr3_aa: CASSHRGSNQPQHF
cdr3_nt: TGTGCCAGCAGTCACAGGGGAAGCAATCAGCCCCAGCATTTT

v_call: TRBV29-1
d_call: -
clone_size: -
j_call: TRBJ1-1
cdr3_aa: CSSHPRGDTEAFF
cdr3_nt: TGCAGCTCTCATCCCAGGGGTGACACTGAAGCTTTCTTT

v_call: TRBV6-1
d_call: -
clone_size: few
j_call: TRBJ1-1
cdr3_aa: CASTQTLADTEAFF
cdr3_nt: TGTGCCAGCACCCAGACCCTTGCGGACACTGAAGCTTTCTTT

v_call: TRBV5-4
d_call: -
clone_size: -
j_call: TRBJ2-1
cdr3_aa: CASSQKQGADEQFF
cdr3_nt: TGTGCCAGCAGCCAGAAACAGGGAGCTGATGAGCAGTTCTTC

v_call: TRBV11-2
d_call: -
clone_size: -
j_call: TRBJ1-1
cdr3_aa: CASSLQNTEAFF
cdr3_nt: TGTGCCAGCAGCTTACAGAACACTGAAGCTTTCTTT

v_call: TRBV7-9
d_call: -
clone_size: -
j_call: TRBJ1-2
cdr3_aa: CSSSPRGSYGYTF
cdr3_nt: TGTTCCAGCAGCCCCAGGGGTAGCTATGGCTACACCTTC

v_call: TRBV28
d_call: -
clone_size: -
j_call: TRBJ1-6
cdr3_aa: CASSPLQGGSPLHF
cdr3_nt: TGTGCCAGCAGTCCCCTGCAGGGTGGTTCACCCCTCCACTTT

v_call: TRBV4-2
d_call: TRBD2
clone_size: -
j_call: TRBJ2-7
cdr3_aa: CASSQASGSGTYEQYF
cdr3_nt: TGTGCCAGCAGCCAGGCTAGCGGGAGTGGGACCTACGAGCAGTACTTC

v_call: TRBV28
d_call: -
clone_size: -
j_call: TRBJ1-1
cdr3_aa: CAIRQDTEAFF
cdr3_nt: TGTGCCATCAGACAGGACACTGAAGCTTTCTTT

v_call: TRBV27
d_call: -
clone_size: -
j_call: TRBJ2-7
cdr3_aa: CATSPWGRWYEQYF
cdr3_nt: TGTGCCACCTCTCCGTGGGGGCGTTGGTACGAGCAGTACTTC

v_call: TRBV7-2
d_call: TRBD2
clone_size: -
j_call: TRBJ2-1
cdr3_aa: CASSSTSGSYNEQFF
cdr3_nt: TGTGCCAGCAGCTCGACTAGCGGGAGTTACAATGAGCAGTTCTTC

v_call: TRBV19
d_call: -
clone_size: -
j_call: TRBJ2-1
cdr3_aa: CASNTGGLGGLYNEQFF
cdr3_nt: TGTGCCAGTAATACGGGAGGCCTCGGGGGGCTCTACAATGAGCAGTTCTTC

v_call: TRBV28
d_call: TRBD1
clone_size: few
j_call: TRBJ1-3
cdr3_aa: CASSGRRDRVPNTIYF
cdr3_nt: TGTGCCAGCAGTGGGCGCCGGGACAGGGTCCCGAACACCATATATTTT

v_call: TRBV5-1
d_call: TRBD1
clone_size: -
j_call: TRBJ2-5
cdr3_aa: CASSLVTGAETQYF
cdr3_nt: TGCGCCAGCAGCTTGGTTACAGGGGCTGAGACCCAGTACTTC

v_call: TRBV9
d_call: -
clone_size: once
j_call: TRBJ2-5
cdr3_aa: CASSVRAGETQYF
cdr3_nt: TGTGCCAGCAGCGTACGTGCGGGAGAGACCCAGTACTTC

v_call: TRBV18
d_call: TRBD1
clone_size: -
j_call: TRBJ1-3
cdr3_aa: CASSSTGTGLHTIYF
cdr3_nt: TGTGCCAGCTCATCCACCGGGACAGGCCTTCACACCATATATTTT

v_call: TRBV5-4
d_call: -
clone_size: -
j_call: TRBJ2-5
cdr3_aa: CASSNDFRQETQYF
cdr3_nt: TGTGCCAGCAGCAACGACTTCCGCCAAGAGACCCAGTACTTC

v_call: TRBV6-6
d_call: -
clone_size: -
j_call: TRBJ2-1
cdr3_aa: CASSPAARPYNEQFF
cdr3_nt: TGTGCCAGCAGTCCGGCGGCCAGACCCTACAATGAGCAGTTCTTC

v_call: TRBV28
d_call: -
clone_size: few
j_call: TRBJ1-1
cdr3_aa: CASTVNTEAFF
cdr3_nt: TGTGCCAGCACAGTGAACACTGAAGCTTTCTTT

v_call: TRBV5-4
d_call: TRBD1
clone_size: -
j_call: TRBJ1-6
cdr3_aa: CASSSETGANSPLHF
cdr3_nt: TGTGCCAGCAGCTCGGAGACAGGGGCTAATTCACCCCTCCACTTT

v_call: TRBV30
d_call: -
clone_size: -
j_call: TRBJ2-7
cdr3_aa: CAWSVQGFYEQYF
cdr3_nt: TGTGCCTGGAGTGTTCAGGGTTTTTACGAGCAGTACTTC

v_call: TRBV5-4
d_call: TRBD2
clone_size: -
j_call: TRBJ2-7
cdr3_aa: CPRSGLANYEQYF
cdr3_nt: TGTCCCCGGTCGGGACTAGCGAACTACGAGCAGTACTTC

v_call: TRBV6-1
d_call: TRBD1
clone_size: -
j_call: TRBJ2-2
cdr3_aa: CASSTRQGRQELFF
cdr3_nt: TGTGCCAGCAGTACCCGACAGGGGAGGCAGGAGCTGTTTTTT

v_call: TRBV28
d_call: -
clone_size: -
j_call: TRBJ2-5
cdr3_aa: CASSLFSAGSSETQYF
cdr3_nt: TGTGCCAGCAGTTTATTTTCCGCAGGAAGTTCAGAGACCCAGTACTTC

v_call: TRBV10-3
d_call: TRBD1
clone_size: -
j_call: TRBJ1-2
cdr3_aa: CAISEPGQGGYGYTF
cdr3_nt: TGTGCCATCAGTGAGCCGGGACAGGGAGGGTATGGCTACACCTTC

v_call: TRBV7-9
d_call: -
clone_size: -
j_call: TRBJ2-1
cdr3_aa: CASSDGGSYNEQFF
cdr3_nt: TGTGCCAGCAGCGACGGAGGGTCCTACAATGAGCAGTTCTTC

v_call: TRBV28
d_call: -
clone_size: -
j_call: TRBJ2-7
cdr3_aa: CASSLSGTTYEQYF
cdr3_nt: TGTGCCAGCAGTCTAAGCGGGACAACCTACGAGCAGTACTTC

v_call: TRBV5-1
d_call: -
clone_size: -
j_call: TRBJ2-7
cdr3_aa: CASSTQGPNYEQYF
cdr3_nt: TGCGCCAGCAGCACTCAGGGGCCAAATTACGAGCAGTACTTC

v_call: TRBV11-1
d_call: -
clone_size: -
j_call: TRBJ2-1
cdr3_aa: CASSSFTGSREQFF
cdr3_nt: TGTGCCAGCAGCTCCTTTACCGGGAGCAGGGAGCAGTTCTTC

v_call: TRBV18
d_call: TRBD2
clone_size: -
j_call: TRBJ2-3
cdr3_aa: CASSPRSGETSRDTQYF
cdr3_nt: TGTGCCAGCTCACCACGGAGCGGGGAAACAAGTCGAGATACGCAGTATTTT

v_call: TRBV29-1
d_call: -
clone_size: -
j_call: TRBJ2-5
cdr3_aa: CSVVRGRGETQYF
cdr3_nt: TGCAGCGTTGTGCGGGGGCGCGGTGAGACCCAGTACTTC